This TCR beta chain comes out of a study of T cells after yellow fever vaccination. Overall study results and limits: When the response was secondary, it was weaker but reached its peak faster, day 5 versus 15.

In the case of this clonotype: Its antigen is not identified.

Researchers made TCR cDNA using 5'RACE template switching, and this step added a universal primer site and UMIs. TCRdb reanalysed the 5' RACE reads using MiXCR and keeps one entry per CDR3 protein. The sample has about 130,000 distinct CDR3 sequences, around 9.8% seen once. This sequence originates from a man younger than 35 who received the YFV17D yellow fever vaccine. The material sequenced was CD8+ T cells sorted from PBMCs, taken on the day of the yellow fever booster vaccination.

The CDR3 reads CASSDRADTQYF. The CDR3 DNA reads as TGTGCCAGCAGCGACCGCGCAGATACGCAGTATTTT. V is TRBV7-9 and J is TRBJ2-3; D remains unclear. The germline CDR1 and CDR2 sequences are SEHNR and FQNEAQ (reference sequence). Trimming removed 5 bases at V and 4 bases at J, with 7 bases between. This CDR3 comprises 12 residues.